This record looks at one T cell receptor beta chain sequence and its context. Germline and junction disagree at one end, which may indicate a read error. Sequenced by immunoSEQ multiplex PCR; TCRdb stores in-frame clones only, minus some. Among 250,000 to 350,000 clones listed, roughly 87% were seen once. These data come from a study of blood T cell repertoires in COVID-19. Study in general: The cDNA or gDNA used as material had been derived from T cells, B-cell-depleted T cells, or PBMCs.

All enrollees were about 18 to 100 years old and from around 25 US areas. Recovery among Cohort 3 donors was established by two negative PCRs, clearance, or symptom resolution. In germline, CDR1 is MNHEY, CDR2 SMNVEV (reference sequence). This CDR3 contains 13 residues. This chain connects TRBV27 to TRBJ2-7; maybe TRBD2 (5 bases). The specimen was PBMCs or T cells enriched from blood (not recorded which). This receptor was identified in a woman aged 30 to 39 who had recovered from COVID-19. The CDR3 here is CASSFVGNYEQYF. The CDR3 nucleotides read TGCGCCAGCAGTTTCGTCGGGAACTACGAGCAGTACTTC.